A selection of T cell receptor beta chains follows, all from one sample in a study of blood T cell repertoires in COVID-19. Some clones are missing from TCRdb's copy, which holds only in-frame ones; the method was immunoSEQ multiplex PCR. The data contain several thousand clones, around 79% of them singletons. Sequencing was carried out using peripheral blood. These receptors originate from a human donor in a cohort sampled during active COVID-19. Each CDR3 is given without its conserved first and last residue. The order of the fields is clone size, J gene, D gene, V gene, CDR3 protein. D genes are given only for firm matches. Part of the rows lack a size; the others show once, few, many or a class for expanded clones.

clone size: -; J gene: TRBJ1-2; D gene: TRBD1; V gene: TRBV5-1; CDR3 protein: ASSEGQGPYYGYT
clone size: -; J gene: TRBJ2-7; D gene: -; V gene: TRBV11-2; CDR3 protein: ASSLESHHEQY
clone size: -; J gene: TRBJ2-2; D gene: TRBD2; V gene: TRBV11-2; CDR3 protein: ASSLGGSGRMDTGELF
clone size: -; J gene: TRBJ2-7; D gene: TRBD1; V gene: TRBV29-1; CDR3 protein: SVEEDRGLEQY
clone size: -; J gene: TRBJ2-7; D gene: TRBD1; V gene: TRBV15; CDR3 protein: ATSRGQTYEQY
clone size: -; J gene: TRBJ2-7; D gene: -; V gene: TRBV7-9; CDR3 protein: ASSLVAYEQY
clone size: -; J gene: TRBJ1-2; D gene: TRBD1; V gene: TRBV7-9; CDR3 protein: ASSSVDRSYGYT
clone size: -; J gene: TRBJ2-1; D gene: -; V gene: TRBV5-6; CDR3 protein: ASSMSPYGSSNEQF
clone size: -; J gene: TRBJ2-3; D gene: TRBD2; V gene: TRBV27; CDR3 protein: ASSLGLATDTQY
clone size: -; J gene: TRBJ2-1; D gene: TRBD1; V gene: TRBV5-6; CDR3 protein: ASSPDLGQGYNEQF
clone size: -; J gene: TRBJ2-3; D gene: -; V gene: TRBV7-9; CDR3 protein: ASSYGEDTQY
clone size: -; J gene: TRBJ2-5; D gene: TRBD2; V gene: TRBV11-3; CDR3 protein: ASSLARGREGETQY
clone size: -; J gene: TRBJ2-5; D gene: TRBD1; V gene: TRBV30; CDR3 protein: AWSVPRGRDGETQY
clone size: once; J gene: TRBJ2-1; D gene: -; V gene: TRBV7-3; CDR3 protein: ASSSELGYNEQF
clone size: -; J gene: TRBJ2-7; D gene: -; V gene: TRBV24-1; CDR3 protein: ATSDSSYEQY
clone size: -; J gene: TRBJ1-3; D gene: -; V gene: TRBV5-1; CDR3 protein: ASSLVGSGGTIY
clone size: once; J gene: TRBJ1-4; D gene: -; V gene: TRBV6-5; CDR3 protein: ASTIVVGEKLF
clone size: once; J gene: TRBJ2-3; D gene: -; V gene: TRBV19; CDR3 protein: ASRVDSNTDTQY
clone size: -; J gene: TRBJ2-1; D gene: TRBD1; V gene: TRBV7-3; CDR3 protein: ASSQGAGGLDEQF
clone size: -; J gene: TRBJ1-2; D gene: -; V gene: TRBV12-5; CDR3 protein: ASGPDSVNGYT
clone size: -; J gene: TRBJ2-2; D gene: -; V gene: TRBV5-1; CDR3 protein: ASNYRTMDTGELF
clone size: few; J gene: TRBJ1-2; D gene: -; V gene: TRBV30; CDR3 protein: AWNPRGGVGYT
clone size: -; J gene: TRBJ2-7; D gene: TRBD1; V gene: TRBV2; CDR3 protein: ASSYRGHSYEQY